This entry lists 21 T cell receptor beta chains sequenced from one sample in a study of human T cells and chemical hapten exposure. TCRdb used MiXCR to reprocess the RACE reads, holding one entry per CDR3 protein. Of roughly 160,000 distinct CDR3 sequences in the sample, approximately 14% are singletons; the top ten hold about 1.8%. The time point: patch test 1, 2 weeks after DPC sensitization. Indicated treatment: therapeutic diphenylcyclopropenone sensitization with weekly scalp DPC. This material consisted of whole blood, taken in connection with sensitization to the hapten diphenylcyclopropenone (DPC). Receptor source: a woman in her twenties or thirties with alopecia areata. Some clones in this sample may be carry-over from other donors' samples.

This chain uses TRBV12-3 or TRBV12-4 with TRBJ1-2; 7 nucleotides agree with TRBD1. With V trimmed by 3 bases and J by 14 bases, 9 bases remained unmatched. The CDR3 runs to 12 residues. The CDR3, as DNA: TGTGCCAGCAGTTTTGGAGGGGGCGTCGAAACCTTC. Translating gives CASSFGGGVETF.

Written as DNA, the CDR3 is TGTGCCAGCAGTCCTCGGACAGGGGTACAGCAGTACTTC. It encodes CASSPRTGVQQYF. The chain uses TRBV27 and TRBJ2-7, with 9 positions matching TRBD1. Germline CDR1 reads MNHEY; CDR2 reads SMNVEV (reference sequence). The V segment lost 5 bases and the J segment 8 bases; nucleotides outside the gene matches: 7. The CDR3 is 13 residues long.

The rearrangement uses TRBV20-1 and TRBJ2-7; 8 bases map to TRBD1. The germline gives CDR1 DFQATT, CDR2 SNEGSKA (reference sequence). V lost 1 base and J lost 4; bases outside the gene matches: 9. There are 15 residues in the CDR3. The CDR3 nucleotides are TGCAGTGCTAGAGGAGTGACAGGGGAACTATACGAGCAGTACTTC. Protein product: CSARGVTGELYEQYF.

The chain employs TRBV2 and TRBJ2-7; D not resolved. The germline gives CDR1 SNHLY, CDR2 FYNNEI. V was clipped by 2 bases and J by 6 bases, with 8 bases between them. This CDR3 comprises 12 residues. The DNA of the CDR3 is TGTGCCAGCAGTGAAAGTGGGTCCGAGCAGTACTTC. Protein: CASSESGSEQYF.

The chain carries TRBV6-5 and TRBJ2-1; perhaps TRBD2 as D (5 bases). The CDR3 length is 17 residues. Germline V gene data show CDR1 as MNHEY and CDR2 as SVGAGI. Trimming cost V 6 bases and J 0 bases, with 18 bases left between them. The CDR3 region is CASSSGLTGGSYNEQFF. The CDR3 nucleotides are TGTGCCAGCAGCTCCGGACTGACGGGCGGCTCCTACAATGAGCAGTTCTTC.

This clonotype has only a few counts. The chain recombines TRBV7-9 with TRBJ2-7; D call uncertain. CDR1 is SEHNR and CDR2 is FQNEAQ in the germline V gene (reference sequence). The CDR3 contains 12 residues. Trimming left V 5 bases short and J 4 bases short, with 9 bases between. In nucleotides, the CDR3 is TGTGCCAGCAGCCAAGCGATTTACGAGCAGTACTTC. Its protein is CASSQAIYEQYF.

This chain uses TRBV21-1 with TRBJ2-5; the D call TRBD2 from the table was never checked on the DNA. TRBV21-1 is an annotated pseudogene. The CDR3 extends over 17 amino acids. This chain's CDR3 is CASSKDSSGRARGAQYF. The CDR3 coding sequence is TGTGCCAGCAGCAAAGATTCCAGCGGGAGGGCTCGGGGGGCCCAGTACTTC.

The CDR3: CASSQDNPAGAGETQYF. The CDR3 bases are TGTGCCAGCAGCCAAGATAATCCAGCGGGGGCCGGGGAGACCCAGTACTTC. The rearrangement uses TRBV3-1 and TRBJ2-5, with 8 bases identical to TRBD2. Per the germline V gene, CDR1 is LGHDT and CDR2 is YNNKEL (reference sequence). The CDR3 extends over 17 amino acids. The junction had 11 bases not matched to a gene; V was cut back by 0 bases and J by 5 bases.

This clonotype was counted a few times. The chain links TRBV28 to TRBJ2-7; D may be TRBD1 (6 bases). Germline loops: CDR1 MDHEN, CDR2 SYDVKM. The CDR3 extends over 15 amino acids. V was pared by 6 bases and J by 0 bases, with 15 bases between. For the CDR3, the DNA is TGTGCCAGCAGAGAACAGGGCCCAAGCTCCTACGAGCAGTACTTC. This gives the protein CASREQGPSSYEQYF.

This clonotype was seen only a few times. The chain couples TRBV6-5 to TRBJ1-6; possible D gene TRBD1, 6 bases. Between the trimmed V and J ends, which lost 0 bases and 6 bases, there was a span of 12 bases. The germline CDR1 and CDR2 sequences are MNHEY and SVGAGI. The length of the CDR3 is 16 residues. The CDR3: CASSYSIQGGNSPLHF. In nucleotides, the CDR3 is TGTGCCAGCAGTTACTCGATACAGGGTGGTAATTCACCCCTCCACTTT.

The chain is built from TRBV7-6 and TRBJ2-2; 8 bases are shared with TRBD1. The CDR3 has 14 residues. Germline V lookup: CDR1 SGHVS, CDR2 FNYEAQ. The CDR3 coding sequence is TGTGCGAGTAACCCAGGGGGCCGTACCGGGGAGCTGTTTTTT. It encodes CASNPGGRTGELFF.

In this sample, this clonotype turned up a few times. The chain uses TRBV3-1 and TRBJ1-2; a weak D match, TRBD1 (6 bases). In germline, CDR1 is LGHDT, CDR2 YNNKEL (reference sequence). The V end was cut by 4 bases, the J end by 0 bases, with 12 bases between. CDR3 length: 15 amino acids. CDR3 protein: CASSPDSFSNYGYTF. In nucleotides, the CDR3 is TGTGCCAGCAGCCCGGACAGTTTTTCTAACTATGGCTACACCTTC.

About this clonotype: A read error is possible here, since a much larger clone lies one base away. The conserved final phenylalanine or tryptophan is absent from the CDR3, which likely points to a read error. The J gene is TRBJ1-2, the V gene TRBV29-1; perhaps TRBD1 as D (6 bases). Trimming took off 0 bases at V and 6 bases at J, with 14 bases between the two ends. The CDR3 sequence is 14 residues long. Germline V gene lookup returns CDR1 SQVTM and CDR2 ANQGSEA. The CDR3 DNA reads as TGCAGCGTTGAAGAATTCGGGGGCGTAGATGGCTACACCTTG. It encodes CSVEEFGGVDGYTL.

This chain connects TRBV10-3 to TRBJ2-3, with unresolved D. The CDR3 contains 12 residues. The V gene lost 4 bases and the J gene lost 4 bases, with 6 bases spanning the gap. Germline V gene data show CDR1 as ENHRY and CDR2 as SYGVKD. The CDR3 region is CAISGGADTQYF. The CDR3, as DNA: TGTGCCATCAGTGGCGGCGCAGATACGCAGTATTTT.

In this sample, this clonotype turned up many times. The chain uses TRBV15 and TRBJ1-1; D is possibly TRBD1 (5 bases). Trimming removed 8 bases from V and 0 bases from J, with 10 bases in between. The germline V gene encodes CDR1 LNHNV and CDR2 YYDKDF (reference sequence). CDR3 length: 13 residues. CDR3 amino acids: CATRDLLNTEAFF. In nucleotides, the CDR3 is TGTGCCACCCGGGACCTTCTGAACACTGAAGCTTTCTTT.

This clonotype was recorded at least ten times. The chain combines TRBV5-4 with TRBJ2-7; either TRBD1 or TRBD2 may fit D (6 bases each). V was pared by 0 bases and J by 2 bases, with 21 bases between. The CDR3 extends over 18 amino acids. CDR1 is SGHNT and CDR2 is YYREEE in the germline V gene (reference sequence). The DNA of the CDR3 is TGTGCCAGCAGCTTGGGGGCGGCGGACAGTCCGGGGGCCTACGAGCAGTACTTC. It encodes CASSLGAADSPGAYEQYF. Supplemented by reference TRBV5-4 and TRBJ2-7, the full variable domain reads ETGVTQSPTHLIKTRGQQVTLRCSSQSGHNTVSWYQQALGQGPQFIFQYYREEENGRGNFPPRFSGLQFPNYSSELNVNALELDDSALYLCASSLGAADSPGAYEQYFGPGTRLTVT.

The genes are TRBV6-5 and TRBJ2-1; a possible D gene is TRBD2 (6 bases). The CDR3 runs 16 residues. V lost 0 bases and J 5 bases, leaving 14 bases between the germline ends. Germline-derived CDR1 and CDR2 are MNHEY and SVGAGI. For the CDR3, the DNA is TGTGCCAGCAGTTACTCAGGGACGGGAGTGAACAATGAGCAGTTCTTC. It translates to CASSYSGTGVNNEQFF.

A few counts support this clonotype. The CDR3 region is CASSPGLGDNQPQHF. In nucleotides, the CDR3 is TGTGCCAGCTCACCGGGATTAGGGGATAATCAGCCCCAGCATTTT. The J gene is TRBJ1-5, the V gene TRBV18, with D perhaps matching TRBD1 (5 bases). Germline-derived CDR1 and CDR2 are KGHSH and LQKENI. Trimming cost V 3 bases and J 4 bases, with 13 bases left between them. The CDR3 runs 15 residues. Filled out from reference TRBV18 and TRBJ1-5, the complete variable domain reads NAGVMQNPRHLVRRRGQEARLRCSPMKGHSHVYWYRQLPEEGLKFMVYLQKENIIDESGMPKERFSAEFPKEGPSILRIQQVVRGDSAAYFCASSPGLGDNQPQHFGDGTRLSIL.

The CDR3 region has the DNA TGTGCCAGCAGCCGAGGACAGGGCCGCGAAAAACTGTTTTTT. It translates to CASSRGQGREKLFF. The J gene is TRBJ1-4, the V gene TRBV2; 8 nucleotides line up with TRBD1. From germline, CDR1 is SNHLY and CDR2 FYNNEI. The CDR3 has 14 amino acids. V gave up 6 bases and J gave up 8 bases; unmatched junction bases: 8.

A few counts support this clonotype. This chain's CDR3 is CASSYRGTYEQYF. The CDR3 DNA is TGTGCCAGCAGTTATCGCGGAACCTACGAGCAGTACTTC. The rearrangement joins TRBV6-7 to TRBJ2-7; D not resolved. Being an ORF, TRBV6-7 has a function that is uncertain. The ends were cut back, 3 bases at V and 2 bases at J, with 8 bases in the middle. The CDR3 length is 13 residues.

This clonotype was counted many times. The rearrangement joins TRBV7-2 to TRBJ2-4; unclear D gene. V was clipped by 4 bases and J by 6 bases, with 16 bases between them. CDR3 length: 15 residues. From germline, CDR1 is SGHTA and CDR2 FQGNSA. The chain's CDR3 is CASSSANWKGNIQYF. The DNA of the CDR3 is TGTGCCAGCAGCTCCGCTAATTGGAAGGGAAACATTCAGTACTTC.